One sample yielded the 23 T cell receptor beta chains listed below, sequenced in a study of blood T cell repertoires in COVID-19. Profiled with immunoSEQ multiplex PCR; TCRdb holds only in-frame clones, not every one. Counted here are approximately 150,000 clones, roughly four fifths occurring once; the ten biggest clones make up roughly 11%. Sequenced sample: peripheral blood. Receptor source: a man aged 60-69 years with active or convalescent COVID-19.

The chain has TRBV21-1 and TRBJ2-2; the table's D gene call, TRBD2, was not cross checked with the DNA. TRBV21-1 constitutes a pseudogene. The CDR3 has 16 residues. In nucleotides, the CDR3 is TGTGCCAGCAGCTCGGGACTAGCGGGCGTCACCGGGGAGCTGTTTTTT. Amino acid sequence: CASSSGLAGVTGELFF.

V and J are TRBV19 and TRBJ2-3; TRBD1 matches 8 bases. Germline V gene lookup returns CDR1 LNHDA and CDR2 SQIVND (reference sequence). CDR3 length equals 16 residues. Losses at the gene ends were 7 bases for V and 4 bases for J; bases not matched to a gene: 13. This chain's CDR3 is CASTLHRGRGSDTQYF. CDR3 in DNA: TGTGCCAGTACCCTCCACAGGGGGAGAGGGTCAGATACGCAGTATTTT.

The CDR3 reads CASSVGARDTEAFF. DNA for the CDR3: TGTGCCAGTAGTGTTGGGGCCAGAGACACTGAAGCTTTCTTT. The rearrangement links TRBV19 to TRBJ1-1, with D perhaps TRBD1 (5 bases). Germline CDR1 and CDR2: LNHDA and SQIVND (reference sequence). The CDR3 runs 14 residues. Trimming shortened V by 5 bases and J by 3 bases, and 13 bases separated the two germline ends.

The chain recombines TRBV3-1 (or the pseudogene TRBV3-2) with TRBJ2-7; 7 bases match TRBD1. CDR1 is LGHDT and CDR2 is YNNKEL in the germline V gene (reference sequence). The CDR3 length is 17 residues. J was trimmed by 0 bases and V by 1 base; bases with no gene match: 9. The CDR3 DNA reads as TGTGCCAGCAGCCAAGCTTCCTCCGGGACAGCCTCCTACGAGCAGTACTTC. Translating gives CASSQASSGTASYEQYF.

The chain is built from TRBV5-1 and TRBJ1-1; no clear D. Trimming cost V 0 bases and J 1 base, with 7 bases left between them. The CDR3 is 14 amino acids. Germline V lookup: CDR1 SGHRS, CDR2 YFSETQ. CDR3 DNA: TGCGCCAGCAGCTTGGCTCAGCGGAACACTGAAGCTTTCTTT. As protein: CASSLAQRNTEAFF.

V usage is TRBV3-1 (or the pseudogene TRBV3-2) and J usage is TRBJ2-2; a possible D gene is TRBD1 (6 bases). The CDR3 loop spans 17 amino acids. The germline CDR1 and CDR2 sequences are LGHDT and YNNKEL (reference sequence). V lost 0 bases and J lost 0, with 11 bases in between. The DNA of the CDR3 is TGTGCCAGCAGCCAAGAAATGGGGGCCGCGAACACCGGGGAGCTGTTTTTT. Its protein product is CASSQEMGAANTGELFF.

The V call is TRBV7-2, the J call TRBJ2-3; 9 nucleotides agree with TRBD2. J lost 0 bases, V lost 2 bases, and 6 bases had no gene match. From germline, CDR1 is SGHTA and CDR2 FQGNSA. The CDR3 totals 17 residues. The CDR3 here is CASSLRSSGVSTDTQYF. The CDR3, as DNA: TGTGCCAGCAGCTTACGGTCTAGCGGGGTTAGCACAGATACGCAGTATTTT.

The rearrangement links TRBV7-2 to TRBJ2-3; TRBD2 matches at 11 bases. J was trimmed by 2 bases and V by 4 bases; bases with no gene match: 2. The germline V gene has CDR1 SGHTA and CDR2 FQGNSA. This CDR3 spans 15 amino acids. The CDR3 region has the DNA TGTGCCAGCAGCTGGACTAGCGGGCCCACAGATACGCAGTATTTT. It encodes CASSWTSGPTDTQYF.

The J gene is TRBJ2-1, the V gene TRBV2; 10 bases are shared with TRBD2. V dropped 7 bases and J dropped 0; count of bases not matched to a gene: 12. CDR1 and CDR2 (germline): SNHLY, FYNNEI. The CDR3 contains 18 residues. The CDR3 loop is CASNYGLAGEVSYNEQFF. Here the CDR3 DNA reads TGTGCCAGCAATTATGGGCTAGCGGGAGAGGTCTCCTACAATGAGCAGTTCTTC.

The rearrangement links TRBV7-3 to TRBJ2-1; TRBD1 matches at 7 bases. Trimming removed 1 base from V and 10 bases from J; junction bases left unmatched: 13. The CDR3 runs to 16 residues. CDR1 SGHTA and CDR2 FQGTGA come from the germline V gene. CDR3 sequence (DNA): TGTGCCAGCAGCTTAAGTTGGGTAGGGGTGGGACAGGAGCAGTTCTTC. It translates to CASSLSWVGVGQEQFF.

This clone was detected only once. This chain joins TRBV6-1 and TRBJ2-7, with D maybe TRBD2 (6 bases). This CDR3 has 14 amino acids. The V end was cut by 3 bases, the J end by 2 bases, with 11 bases between. Germline V gene sequence: CDR1 MNHNS, CDR2 SASEGT. In DNA form, the CDR3 reads TGTGCCAGCAGTGAGGAGGGTATAACCTACGAGCAGTACTTC. Its translation is CASSEEGITYEQYF.

The chain uses TRBV5-8 and TRBJ2-6, with TRBD1 as a possible D gene (5 bases). Trimming stripped 0 bases from V and 4 bases from J, with 8 bases between. Germline V gives CDR1 SGHTS, CDR2 YDEGEE. The CDR3 sequence is 15 residues long. DNA of the CDR3: TGTGCCAGCAGCTTGGGGACAAAGGGGGCCAACGTCCTGACTTTC. This gives the protein CASSLGTKGANVLTF.

The chain recombines TRBV19 with TRBJ2-1; 11 positions agree with TRBD2. The V segment lost 5 bases and the J segment 10 bases; nucleotides outside the gene matches: 10. The CDR3 consists of 15 residues. The germline CDR1 and CDR2 sequences are LNHDA and SQIVND (reference sequence). The CDR3 reads CASSGTSGSVGEQFF. The CDR3 DNA sequence: TGTGCCAGTAGTGGAACTAGCGGGAGCGTGGGCGAGCAGTTCTTC.

The chain carries TRBV5-1 and TRBJ2-7; maybe TRBD2 (6 bases). Trimming removed 4 bases at V and 6 bases at J, with 17 bases between. Per germline, CDR1 SGHRS and CDR2 YFSETQ. The CDR3 is 14 residues long. The CDR3, as DNA: TGCGCCAGCAGCACCGGGGCCGGAGGGCGCGAGCAGTACTTC. It yields the protein CASSTGAGGREQYF.

The chain combines TRBV25-1 with TRBJ1-1, with no clear D. This CDR3 region has 15 residues. Trimming removed 1 base at V and 0 bases at J, with 9 bases between. Per the germline V gene, CDR1 is MGHDK and CDR2 is SYGVNS. For the CDR3, the DNA is TGTGCCAGCAGTGAATTGGGGAGCCTGAACACTGAAGCTTTCTTT. This gives the protein CASSELGSLNTEAFF.

The CDR3 here is CASSQGQGREQYF. CDR3 nucleotides: TGTGCCAGCAGCCAGGGGCAGGGGCGCGAGCAGTACTTC. The chain carries TRBV7-2 and TRBJ2-7, with D possibly TRBD1 on 6 matching bases. The germline V gene encodes CDR1 SGHTA and CDR2 FQGNSA. The CDR3 contains 13 residues. With 5 bases removed from V and 6 bases from J, the gap between germline ends came to 14 bases.

V is TRBV15 and J is TRBJ1-4; D is possibly TRBD1 (5 bases). Trimming stripped 1 base from V and 4 bases from J, with 10 bases between. The CDR3 consists of 15 residues. Germline values: CDR1 LNHNV, CDR2 YYDKDF (reference sequence). Written as DNA, the CDR3 is TGTGCCACCAGCAGAGCGGGGCGGGGTAATGAAAAACTGTTTTTT. This codes for CATSRAGRGNEKLFF.

This chain uses TRBV25-1 with TRBJ2-7, with 10 bases fitting TRBD1. The CDR3 spans 14 residues. Germline V CDR1 and CDR2: MGHDK, SYGVNS. With V trimmed by 6 bases and J by 4 bases, 6 bases remained unmatched. The CDR3 DNA reads TGTGCCAGCAGCGGGACAGGGGATTCATACGAGCAGTACTTC. This gives the protein CASSGTGDSYEQYF.

The V gene is TRBV6-5, the J gene TRBJ2-7; D possibly corresponds to TRBD2 (5 bases). The CDR3 totals 15 residues. Trimming pared 2 bases from V and 3 bases from J, leaving 14 bases between. The germline gives CDR1 MNHEY, CDR2 SVGAGI. For the CDR3, the DNA is TGTGCCAGCAGTTACGGCGCACGACTATTCTACGAGCAGTACTTC. This gives the protein CASSYGARLFYEQYF.

This clone has more than one count but fewer than ten. The chain recombines TRBV3-1 (or the pseudogene TRBV3-2) with TRBJ2-5, with D hard to call. Germline CDR1 LGHDT, CDR2 YNNKEL (reference sequence). The CDR3 loop spans 14 amino acids. Trimming took 1 base from V and 2 from J, leaving 8 bases between them. The CDR3: CASSQVGPQETQYF. CDR3 nucleotide sequence: TGTGCCAGCAGCCAAGTGGGCCCTCAAGAGACCCAGTACTTC.

This clone was recorded only once. The J gene is TRBJ1-1, the V gene TRBV20-1, with TRBD1 matching over 10 bases. Germline V gives CDR1 DFQATT, CDR2 SNEGSKA (reference sequence). Trimming at V came to 3 bases and at J to 5 bases, leaving 18 bases not matched to a gene. CDR3 length: 18 amino acids. DNA of the CDR3: TGCAGTGCTAGTGGGTCTTTGGGGACAGGGGAATGGAGGACTGAAGCTTTCTTT. It translates to CSASGSLGTGEWRTEAFF.

This chain uses TRBV2 with TRBJ2-7; 8 nucleotides agree with TRBD2. Losses at the gene ends were 7 bases for V and 3 bases for J; bases not matched to a gene: 8. The germline V gene encodes CDR1 SNHLY and CDR2 FYNNEI. The CDR3 extends over 14 amino acids. Here the CDR3 reads CASNPLAENYEQYF. CDR3 nucleotides: TGTGCCAGCAACCCACTAGCGGAAAACTACGAGCAGTACTTC.

V is TRBV4-1 and J is TRBJ2-3; D perhaps matches TRBD1 (5 bases). With 1 base removed from V and 9 bases from J, the gap between germline ends came to 14 bases. Germline V gene lookup returns CDR1 MGHRA and CDR2 YSYEKL. The CDR3 has 14 residues. CDR3: CASSQGTGLPTQYF. The DNA of the CDR3 is TGCGCCAGCAGCCAAGGTACAGGCCTTCCAACGCAGTATTTT.